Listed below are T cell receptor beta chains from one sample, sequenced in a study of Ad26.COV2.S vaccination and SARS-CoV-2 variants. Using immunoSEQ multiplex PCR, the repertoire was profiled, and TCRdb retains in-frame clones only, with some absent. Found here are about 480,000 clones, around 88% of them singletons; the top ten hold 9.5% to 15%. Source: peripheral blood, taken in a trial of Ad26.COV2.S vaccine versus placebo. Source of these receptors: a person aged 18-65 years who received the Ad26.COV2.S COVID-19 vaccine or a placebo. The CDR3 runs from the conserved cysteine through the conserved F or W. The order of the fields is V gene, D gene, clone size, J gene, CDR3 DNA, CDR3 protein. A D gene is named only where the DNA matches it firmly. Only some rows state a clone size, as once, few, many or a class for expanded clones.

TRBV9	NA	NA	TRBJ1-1	TGTGCCAGCAGCGTAGAAAGGGGGAGCGAAGCTTTCTTT	CASSVERGSEAFF
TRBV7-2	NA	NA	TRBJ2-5	TGTGCCAGCAGCCCTCGGACTACCTGGCGAGAGACCCAGTACTTC	CASSPRTTWRETQYF
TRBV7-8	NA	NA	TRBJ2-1	TGTGCCAGCAGCCCGTCCCTAGGCAATGAGCAGTTCTTC	CASSPSLGNEQFF
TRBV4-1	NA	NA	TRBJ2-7	TGCGCCAGCAGCCAAGTTCCTGGCGAGCAGTACTTC	CASSQVPGEQYF
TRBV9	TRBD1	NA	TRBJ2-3	TGTGCCAGCAGCGTGGGGGACAGGGGGCGCCCAGATACGCAGTATTTT	CASSVGDRGRPDTQYF
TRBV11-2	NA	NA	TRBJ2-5	TGTGCCAGCAGCTTAATGGGGCTGGAGACCCAGTACTTC	CASSLMGLETQYF
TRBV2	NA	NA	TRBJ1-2	TGTGCCAGCAGTGATGCGGCTAACTATGGCTACACCTTC	CASSDAANYGYTF
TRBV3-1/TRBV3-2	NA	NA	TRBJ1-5	TGTGCCAGCAGCCAAGGAACGACGGCGAACCAGCCCCAGCATTTT	CASSQGTTANQPQHF
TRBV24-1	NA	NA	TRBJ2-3	TGTGCCACCAAAGGAGTGGGCAGAGATACGCAGTATTTT	CATKGVGRDTQYF
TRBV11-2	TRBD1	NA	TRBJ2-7	TGTGCCAGCAGCTTGATCAGGGGGTCGCGCGAGCAGTACTTC	CASSLIRGSREQYF
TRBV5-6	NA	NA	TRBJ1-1	TGTGCCAGCAGCTCGCTGAGATTGGGGCAGAACACTGAAGCTTTCTTT	CASSSLRLGQNTEAFF
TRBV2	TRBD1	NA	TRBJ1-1	TGTGCCAGCAGTGGTGCACAGGGGGCGGGCCGGAACACTGAAGCTTTCTTT	CASSGAQGAGRNTEAFF
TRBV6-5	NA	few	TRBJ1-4	TGTGCCACCCGGGACCTGGGGGAAAAACTGTTTTTT	CATRDLGEKLFF
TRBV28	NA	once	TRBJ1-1	TGTGCCAGCAGTTTAACTTATAATCCAGGGCGGGGCACTGAAGCTTTCTTT	CASSLTYNPGRGTEAFF
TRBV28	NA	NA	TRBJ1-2	TGTGCCAGCAGTTTGGGGGGGTTCGAAGGCTACACCTTC	CASSLGGFEGYTF
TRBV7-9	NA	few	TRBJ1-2	TGTGCCAGCAGCTTAGCGGGGAGCTATGGCTACACCTTC	CASSLAGSYGYTF
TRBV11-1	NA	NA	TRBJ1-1	TGTGCCAGCAGCTTATTAGGCAGCTTCAACACTGAAGCTTTCTTT	CASSLLGSFNTEAFF
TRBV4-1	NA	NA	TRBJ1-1	TGCGCCAGCAGCCAAGAGGTATCGGGCATCAACACTGAAGCTTTCTTT	CASSQEVSGINTEAFF
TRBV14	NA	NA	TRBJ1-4	TGTGCCAGCAGCCAAGGGGACCCCGGAGAAAAACTGTTTTTT	CASSQGDPGEKLFF
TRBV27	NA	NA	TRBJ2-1	TGTGCCAGCAGTTTAGCGGTCAACTATCGGGATGAGCAGTTCTTC	CASSLAVNYRDEQFF
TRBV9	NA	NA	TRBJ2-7	TGTGCCAGCAGCGTAGACGCATCCTACGAGCAGTACTTC	CASSVDASYEQYF
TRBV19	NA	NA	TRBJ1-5	TGTGCCAGTAGTATAGACTGGGGCAATCAGCCCCAGCATTTT	CASSIDWGNQPQHF
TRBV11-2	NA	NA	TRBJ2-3	TGTGCCAGCAGCTTATTTGGTTGGGGCACAGATACGCAGTATTTT	CASSLFGWGTDTQYF
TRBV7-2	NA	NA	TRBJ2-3	TGTGCCAGCAGCTTAATGGTTCACACAGATACGCAGTATTTT	CASSLMVHTDTQYF
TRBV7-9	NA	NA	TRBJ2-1	TGTGCCAGCAGCTTAGGGGACCCAGGGAATGAGCAGTTCTTC	CASSLGDPGNEQFF
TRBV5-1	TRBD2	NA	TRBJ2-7	TGCGCCAGCAGCTACACCGGGACTAGCGGGAGAATCGTAGAGCAGTACTTC	CASSYTGTSGRIVEQYF
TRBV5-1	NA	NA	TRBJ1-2	TGCGCCAGCAGACCGGAGACGACAGGTGGCTATGGCTACACCTTC	CASRPETTGGYGYTF
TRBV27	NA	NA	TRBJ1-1	TGTGCCAGCCGTCAGGGGAGGGCGACTGAAGCTTTCTTT	CASRQGRATEAFF
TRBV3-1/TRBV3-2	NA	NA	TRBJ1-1	TGTGCCAGCAGCCAAGCAGGGTTTACGAACACTGAAGCTTTCTTT	CASSQAGFTNTEAFF
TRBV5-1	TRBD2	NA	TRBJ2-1	TGCGCCAGCAGCTTGGTGGCTAGCGGGAGTAATGAGCAGTTCTTC	CASSLVASGSNEQFF
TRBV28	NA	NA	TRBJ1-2	TGTGCCAGCAGTTTTCCGACGGTCCGGGGCTACACCTTC	CASSFPTVRGYTF
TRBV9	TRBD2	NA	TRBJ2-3	TGTGCCAGCAGCGTAGCAAGGGTGGGCGGGAGGCCAGATACGCAGTATTTT	CASSVARVGGRPDTQYF
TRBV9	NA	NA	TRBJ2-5	TGTGCCAGCAGCCCACGTCCACAAATGTTCTTAGAGACCCAGTACTTC	CASSPRPQMFLETQYF
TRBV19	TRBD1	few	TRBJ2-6	TGTGCCAGTAGTCGGACAGGGGGCTCTGGGGCCAACGTCCTGACTTTC	CASSRTGGSGANVLTF
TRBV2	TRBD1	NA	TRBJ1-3	TGTGCCAGCAGTGAAGCGGGGGTGGGACAGGGATGGAACACCATATATTTT	CASSEAGVGQGWNTIYF
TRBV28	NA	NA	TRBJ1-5	TGTGCCGTCGGGAGGGGAAGCAATCAGCCCCAGCATTTT	CAVGRGSNQPQHF
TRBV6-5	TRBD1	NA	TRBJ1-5	TGTGCCAGCAGAAGGGGACAGGGAGGACAGGGGCATTTT	CASRRGQGGQGHF
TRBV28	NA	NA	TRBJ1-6	TGTGCCAGCAGTTCGCCCAGGGGAAGGGAATCACCCCTCCACTTT	CASSSPRGRESPLHF
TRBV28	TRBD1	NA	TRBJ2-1	TGTGCCAGCAGTTCCGGGACAGGGGACGGTCGCTACAATGAGCAGTTCTTC	CASSSGTGDGRYNEQFF
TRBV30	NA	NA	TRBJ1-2	TGTGCCTGGACCCCGGACAAGCAGGGTGGCTACACCTTC	CAWTPDKQGGYTF
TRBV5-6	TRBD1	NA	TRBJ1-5	TGTGCCAGCAGCTCGGGACAGGGCAGGATTCAGCCCCAGCATTTT	CASSSGQGRIQPQHF
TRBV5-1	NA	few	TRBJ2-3	TGCGCCAGCACCCCAGGGGGGAGGACGTACACAGATACGCAGTATTTT	CASTPGGRTYTDTQYF
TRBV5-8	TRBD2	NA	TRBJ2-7	TGTGCCAGCAGCTGGGGACTAGCGGGAGACTCTTACGAGCAGTACTTC	CASSWGLAGDSYEQYF
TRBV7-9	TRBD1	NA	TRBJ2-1	TGTGCCAGCAGGAGGACAGGGGGTTACAATGAGCAGTTCTTC	CASRRTGGYNEQFF